The next 24 T cell receptor beta chains were all read from a single sample in a study of T cells in Graves' hyperthyroidism and ophthalmopathy. The investigators amplified TCR beta CDR3 regions from RNA transcripts. First-round RT-PCR with HTBI primers amplified the TCR CDR3 region. One entry per CDR3 protein, called by TCRdb with MiXCR from the multiplex PCR reads. The profile shows about 290,000 distinct CDR3 sequences, less than 15% of them singletons. What was sequenced was blood. Receptors originate from a woman in her 30s with Graves' hyperthyroidism that later progressed to Graves' ophthalmopathy.

This clonotype was recorded at least ten times. The chain combines TRBV7-2 with TRBJ2-7; D not resolved. The CDR3 loop spans 17 amino acids. The V and J ends lost 0 bases and 5 bases respectively, with 20 bases between them. Germline V lookup: CDR1 SGHTA, CDR2 FQGNSA. The CDR3 is CASSLARLSFGMDEQYF. In DNA, the CDR3 is TGTGCCAGCAGCTTAGCGCGATTGTCTTTCGGAATGGACGAGCAGTACTTC.

This clonotype was recorded a few times. The V gene is TRBV3-1, the J gene TRBJ2-5; D is perhaps TRBD2 (6 bases). CDR3 length: 15 residues. Trimming removed 4 bases from V and 4 bases from J, with 16 bases in between. Germline V gene lookup returns CDR1 LGHDT and CDR2 YNNKEL (reference sequence). Here the CDR3 DNA reads TGTGCCAGCAGCCCCCCGCAGCGGAGGGGAGAGACCCAGTACTTC. It specifies CASSPPQRRGETQYF.

In this sample, this clonotype turned up many times. The gene calls are TRBV3-1 and TRBJ2-1; the match to TRBD2 covers 9 bases. J gave up 7 bases and V 1 base, and 11 bases lay outside the gene matches. The CDR3 runs 17 residues. Per germline, CDR1 LGHDT and CDR2 YNNKEL (reference sequence). The CDR3 is CASSQGAFSGSQNEQFF. As DNA, the CDR3 is TGTGCCAGCAGCCAAGGGGCGTTTAGCGGGAGCCAGAATGAGCAGTTCTTC.

This clonotype was picked up many times. This rearrangement joins TRBV7-8 to TRBJ2-1; 8 bases fit TRBD1. J gave up 2 bases and V 6 bases, and 6 bases lay outside the gene matches. The CDR3 is 15 amino acids. Germline V gene data show CDR1 as SGHVS and CDR2 as FQNEAQ. The CDR3 region has the DNA TGTGCCAGCAGAACGACAGGGGTACCCTACAATGAGCAGTTCTTC. Translating it yields CASRTTGVPYNEQFF.

The sample holds many counts of this clonotype. The genes are TRBV7-6 and TRBJ2-7; no definite D call. This CDR3 spans 15 amino acids. V shed 3 bases and J shed 0 bases, with 12 bases lying between them. CDR1 SGHVS and CDR2 FNYEAQ come from the germline V gene. For the CDR3, the DNA is TGTGCCAGCAGCTTCAGACAAACCTCCTCCTACGAGCAGTACTTC. Its protein product is CASSFRQTSSYEQYF.

This clonotype was recorded at least ten times. The chain joins TRBV5-4 to TRBJ2-7; 9 positions match TRBD2. This CDR3 has 14 amino acids. V was pared by 5 bases and J by 5 bases, with 8 bases of the junction left unmatched. Germline lookup yields CDR1 SGHNT and CDR2 YYREEE (reference sequence). The CDR3 is CASRRREGLDEQYF. CDR3 DNA sequence: TGTGCCAGCAGGCGGCGGGAGGGCCTCGACGAGCAGTACTTC.

This clonotype was found many times. J is TRBJ2-1 and V is TRBV28; 7 positions agree with TRBD2. Unmatched junction bases numbered 5, after V lost 3 bases and J lost 6 bases. The CDR3 contains 14 residues. Germline CDR1 reads MDHEN; CDR2 reads SYDVKM. CDR3 bases: TGTGCCAGCAGTTTTAGGACGGGAGGCAATGAGCAGTTCTTC. It specifies CASSFRTGGNEQFF.

V is TRBV20-1 and J is TRBJ2-5; tentatively, D is TRBD2 (6 bases). The CDR3 is made up of 19 amino acids. V shed 3 bases and J shed 1 base, with 27 bases lying between them. Germline loops: CDR1 DFQATT, CDR2 SNEGSKA (reference sequence). CDR3: CSASGGTGGEVGIQETQYF. Written as DNA, the CDR3 is TGCAGTGCTAGTGGTGGGACTGGCGGGGAGGTTGGGATCCAAGAGACCCAGTACTTC.

The chain employs TRBV30 and TRBJ1-1; D gene unclear. CDR3 size: 14 residues. V shed 0 bases and J shed 4 bases, with 12 bases lying between them. Germline V CDR1 and CDR2: GTSNPN, SVGIG (reference sequence). Here the CDR3 reads CAWSVPGGVTEAFF. CDR3 nucleotide sequence: TGTGCCTGGAGTGTACCGGGTGGAGTCACTGAAGCTTTCTTT.

The chain recombines TRBV10-3 with TRBJ2-1, with TRBD2 matching over 7 bases. The germline gives CDR1 ENHRY, CDR2 SYGVKD. With V trimmed by 6 bases and J by 6 bases, 8 bases remained unmatched. The CDR3 spans 14 residues. DNA of the CDR3: TGTGCCATCAGGGAGAGACTAGCCGTCAATGAGCAGTTCTTC. This encodes CAIRERLAVNEQFF.

This clonotype was found many times. The chain has TRBV3-1 and TRBJ2-3, with D perhaps matching TRBD1 (5 bases). Per the germline V gene, CDR1 is LGHDT and CDR2 is YNNKEL (reference sequence). Trimming took 0 bases from V and 7 from J, leaving 20 bases between them. The CDR3 is 17 amino acids. CDR3 protein: CASSQDLVATGGNTQYF. CDR3 sequence (DNA): TGTGCCAGCAGCCAAGATTTGGTAGCCACAGGCGGAAATACGCAGTATTTT.

This clonotype was found many times. This chain connects TRBV20-1 to TRBJ2-1; D uncertain. CDR3 length equals 15 residues. The V end was cut by 4 bases, the J end by 0 bases, with 13 bases between. Germline V CDR1 and CDR2: DFQATT, SNEGSKA (reference sequence). In nucleotides, the CDR3 is TGCAGTGCTAACCCTTCGACTTCCTCCTACAATGAGCAGTTCTTC. Translating it yields CSANPSTSSYNEQFF.

This clonotype was seen many times. The rearrangement links TRBV13 to TRBJ2-1; 13 bases are shared with TRBD2. The CDR3 is 20 residues long. The germline gives CDR1 PRHDT, CDR2 FYEKMQ (reference sequence). With 5 bases clipped from V and 6 bases from J, the junction kept 19 bases outside the gene matches. The CDR3 loop is CASSPLLGTSGIDHPNEQFF. CDR3 nucleotides: TGTGCCAGCAGCCCACTTCTCGGGACTAGCGGGATCGACCACCCCAATGAGCAGTTCTTC. Drawing the rest from reference TRBV13 and TRBJ2-1, the complete variable domain is AAGVIQSPRHLIKEKRETATLKCYPIPRHDTVYWYQQGPGQDPQFLISFYEKMQSDKGSIPDRFSAQQFSDYHSELNMSSLELGDSALYFCASSPLLGTSGIDHPNEQFFGPGTRLTVL.

This clonotype occurred many times. The junction departs from the called germline gene at one end, perhaps through a read error. The chain uses TRBV7-7 and TRBJ2-5, with 11 bases identical to TRBD1. This CDR3 contains 15 residues. Germline CDR1 and CDR2: SSHAT and FNYEAQ (reference sequence). The CDR3 is CASSSGTGGQETQYF. Here the CDR3 DNA reads TGTGCTAGCAGCTCCGGGACAGGGGGCCAAGAGACCCAGTACTTC. The full variable domain, rest sourced from reference TRBV7-7 and TRBJ2-5, is GAGVSQSPRYKVTKRGQDVTLRCDPISSHATLYWYQQALGQGPEFLTYFNYEAQPDKSGLPSDRFSAERPEGSISTLTIQRTEQRDSAMYRCASSSGTGGQETQYFGPGTRLLVL.

This chain connects TRBV4-2 to TRBJ2-7; a possible D gene is TRBD1 (5 bases). Germline CDR1 and CDR2: LGHNA and YNFKEQ. This CDR3 is built from 11 residues. V lost 2 bases and J 6 bases, leaving 5 bases between the germline ends. The CDR3 region has the DNA TGTGCCAGCAGCCAACAGGGCGAGCAGTACTTC. It codes for CASSQQGEQYF.

This clonotype was counted ten times or more. The chain's CDR3 is CASSSRDITEAFF. The CDR3 DNA sequence: TGTGCCAGCAGCTCCCGGGACATAACTGAAGCTTTCTTT. J is TRBJ1-1 and V is TRBV3-1, with D possibly matching TRBD1 (6 bases). CDR1 is LGHDT, CDR2 YNNKEL, per germline (reference sequence). The CDR3 has 13 residues. V lost 5 bases and J lost 5, with 12 bases in between.

This clonotype has a count of ten or more. V and J are TRBV20-1 and TRBJ2-3; 15 bases are a match to TRBD2. CDR1 DFQATT and CDR2 SNEGSKA come from the germline V gene (reference sequence). Losses at the gene ends were 6 bases for V and 4 bases for J; bases not matched to a gene: 8. The CDR3 runs to 16 residues. CDR3 nucleotides: TGCAGTGCAACCGGACTAGCGGGAGGGGACCCAGATACGCAGTATTTT. This encodes CSATGLAGGDPDTQYF.

The CDR3 loop is CASSLVEGIGYTF. CDR3 nucleotides: TGCGCCAGCAGCTTGGTGGAGGGAATTGGCTACACCTTC. The J gene is TRBJ1-2, the V gene TRBV5-1; D gene ambiguous. V lost 0 bases to trimming and J lost 7 bases, with 10 bases between them. Germline CDR1 and CDR2: SGHRS and YFSETQ. This CDR3 contains 13 residues. Drawing the rest from reference TRBV5-1 and TRBJ1-2, the complete variable domain is KAGVTQTPRYLIKTRGQQVTLSCSPISGHRSVSWYQQTPGQGLQFLFEYFSETQRNKGNFPGRFSGRQFSNSRSEMNVSTLELGDSALYLCASSLVEGIGYTFGSGTRLTVV.

Many counts were recorded for this clonotype. The V call is TRBV7-2, the J call TRBJ2-7; possibly TRBD1 for D (6 bases). V lost 7 bases to trimming and J lost 7 bases, with 17 bases between them. The CDR3 covers 13 residues. The germline gives CDR1 SGHTA, CDR2 FQGNSA. CDR3 DNA: TGTGCCAGCACCATTCCAGGGGCCCAGGAGCAGTACTTC. As protein: CASTIPGAQEQYF.

In its sample, this clonotype was seen a few times. The chain is built from TRBV6-2 or TRBV6-3 and TRBJ2-7; 9 positions agree with TRBD2. This CDR3 region has 14 residues. The germline gives CDR1 MNHEY, CDR2 SVGEGT. Germline trimming cut 2 bases from V and 6 bases from J; bases unmatched to any gene: 5. The CDR3 bases are TGTGCCAGCAGTTACAGTGGCGGGAGGGCCGAGCAGTACTTC. Translating it yields CASSYSGGRAEQYF.

Ten or more counts support this clonotype. V gene TRBV12-3 or TRBV12-4 combines with J gene TRBJ1-1; D is perhaps TRBD1 (6 bases). Trimming left V 6 bases short and J 5 bases short, with 13 bases between. The CDR3 has 13 residues. This CDR3 reads CASSPQGLTEAFF. DNA for the CDR3: TGTGCCAGCAGCCCTCAGGGGTTGACTGAAGCTTTCTTT.

This clonotype was seen repeatedly, ten times or more. The genes are TRBV30 and TRBJ1-1; D unresolved. The CDR3 is made up of 13 amino acids. The V gene lost 2 bases and the J gene lost 4 bases, with 11 bases spanning the gap. Germline V lookup: CDR1 GTSNPN, CDR2 SVGIG (reference sequence). Here the CDR3 DNA reads TGTGCCTGGAGTCCCATTCGGGCCACTGAAGCTTTCTTT. Protein sequence: CAWSPIRATEAFF.

This clonotype was seen a few times. V usage is TRBV25-1 and J usage is TRBJ2-1, with a possible D match to TRBD2 (6 bases). The CDR3 totals 16 residues. The germline V gene has CDR1 MGHDK and CDR2 SYGVNS. V was pared by 5 bases and J by 1 base, with 15 bases between. CDR3 bases: TGTGCCAGCAGTCCAAGGGTAGCGGATTCCTACAATGAGCAGTTCTTC. Encoded protein: CASSPRVADSYNEQFF.

The gene calls are TRBV9 and TRBJ2-1; D call uncertain. The V end was cut by 1 base, the J end by 8 bases, with 10 bases between. The CDR3 contains 13 residues. Germline CDR1 SGDLS, CDR2 YYNGEE. In DNA form, the CDR3 reads TGTGCCAGCAGCGTAACCGACCGATATGAGCAGTTCTTC. Protein: CASSVTDRYEQFF.